This T cell receptor (beta chain) was documented in a study of cytomegalovirus exposure and HLA in healthy donors (dated 2017 in TCRdb). With regard to the full study: According to an earlier analysis of several hundred of the donors, about 179 million T cells yielded 117 million unique TCR beta sequences and more than 250 Gb of sequence data. Because of strong linkage in the cohort, roughly 5 DR-DQ haplotypes were treated as single units for association and clustering. The study aimed to test whether cataloging public T cell receptors could reveal signatures of past pathogen exposure. Every repertoire in the discovery cohort had been generated on one and the same sequencing platform. Rather than using new phenotypic data, the later analysis identified candidate immune exposures from TCR beta sequences and from how often those sequences occurred across donors. Using immunosequencing, the study profiled T cell repertoires from about 650 subjects and related those repertoires to cytomegalovirus serostatus. The genetic ancestry cluster associated with self-reported Caucasian donors included about 81% of the roughly 390 genotyped donors. Along with the roughly 710-subject first cohort, a separate validation cohort of over a hundred different subjects was used. High-throughput TCR immunosequencing, statistical association of individual TCRs with disease status, and machine learning were combined to predict cytomegalovirus infection status. Among about 400 genotyped donors of the cohort, an average of around 250,000 unique TCR beta nucleotide sequences was sequenced per donor, of which roughly 18% were non-productive. An early release covering over 500 HLA-typed donors comprised around 300 gigabases of sequencing data and roughly 85 million unique TCR sequences. Class I and class II HLA loci were covered by the typing at four-digit resolution. In an earlier analysis of several hundred of the donors, high-throughput TCR beta sequencing was used to judge whether each TCR beta V gene segment behaved as functional or pseudogenic. In a later genetic analysis, genome-wide SNP genotypes for about 65% of the 666 donors were used, and that subset was treated as a discovery cohort. A later analysis re-analyzed previously published TCR beta repertoires from roughly 600 donors and added high-resolution HLA genotyping to study TCR occurrence patterns. Donor age, sex, ethnicity and CMV serostatus were compiled alongside the repertoire data. The number of donors typed differed by locus, with roughly 620-630 for A, B, C, DRB1 and DQB1, roughly 520 for DQA1, over 600 for DPA1, and 472 for DPB1.

Points the paper makes about the study in general: At a false discovery rate of 0.05, a later analysis linked 16,951 TCR beta sequences to specific HLA alleles. A later genetic analysis reported fewer N-insertions in productive TCRs among donors in an Asian-associated ancestry cluster than the roughly 620-donor mean. Across donors, most TCR sequences were observed very rarely, whereas some public TCRs were present in many individuals. Broadly in line with IMGT annotations, most TCR beta V segments showed up in productive rearrangements about 87% or about 30% of the time in an earlier analysis of 587 of the donors. According to a later analysis, most CMV-associated TCR beta chains appeared to be HLA-restricted, and the HLA associations seemed to be driven largely by CMV exposure. According to a later analysis, parvovirus B19, influenza, CMV and Epstein-Barr virus appeared linked to several top co-occurrence clusters. The classifier was reported to diagnose cytomegalovirus status with high specificity and sensitivity in both the original and validation cohorts. In vitro tests confirmed that three of the cytomegalovirus-associated TCR beta chains recognize cytomegalovirus antigens. CMV serostatus was the only immune exposure information available for the cohort. Presence/absence analyses assumed roughly uniform sequencing depth across donors, an assumption that may not hold. It was suggested by the authors that the approach could potentially be generalized to other disease states and immunological phenotypes. In a later analysis, HLA-associated TCR beta chains were found to be more clonally expanded and to have lower generation probabilities than equally common non-associated chains. The sequencing pipeline was judged likely to have produced a cluster of highly shared sequence variants as a technical artifact. Because counts were too low, seventeen rarely observed V segments, including chromosome 9 orphons, were left out of the earlier analysis of about 500 of the donors. The cohort was sequenced for TCR beta chains only, and without alpha or paired-chain data the features that could be detected were limited. Strong co-occurrence of HLA alleles, especially DR and DQ, made assigning TCR associations to individual alleles difficult. According to a later analysis, TCR association rates differed among HLA loci, with DRB1 alleles showing the most associated TCRs and HLA-C alleles showing the fewest. An association between a missense DCLRE1C variant and V-gene and J-gene trimming of TCR beta chains was found in a later genetic analysis and replicated in an independent cohort. The study gave a list of 150 to 200 TCR beta chains associated with cytomegalovirus. A further reported finding was that TCR beta sequences accurately predicted the HLA-A and HLA-B alleles for most subjects in the first cohort. Some IMGT-functional V segments, including TRBV6-2 and TRBV6-3, could not be distinguished by the 87-base-pair reads and were therefore excluded. Linkage disequilibrium might explain the correlated functional status among segregating V segments, but an unknown experimental factor could not be ruled out. Because HLA typing was unavailable for some donors at each locus, only the typed subset was used in association tests.

With respect to this clone: Its antigen target is currently unknown.

The library was made by the immunoSEQ multiplex PCR assay. For the multiplex PCR, a mixture combining 60 forward primers for TCR Vbeta segments and 13 reverse primers for TCR Jbeta segments was used. The CDR3 region of rearranged TCR beta genes was amplified from genomic DNA by a multiplex PCR assay. On the Illumina HiSeq System, the amplified TCR beta libraries were sequenced as 87-base-pair reads. The published analysis was carried out like this. Across the 666 repertoires, a later analysis counted roughly 77 million unique TCR beta chains, around 11 million of which were shared by at least two donors. To remove PCR and sequencing errors, raw reads were error-corrected and collapsed into unique sequences using a nearest-neighbor algorithm that merged closely related sequences. V, D and J gene segments were assigned by aligning CDR3 sequences to IMGT reference sequences. Each retained sequence needed at least a six-nucleotide match to both a V gene segment and a J gene segment. Rearrangements were called productive when the CDR3 lacked stop codons and stayed in frame with V and J; all others were non-productive. CDR3 was defined by IMGT convention, running from the second conserved V-encoded cysteine to the conserved J-encoded phenylalanine. Sequences without an unambiguous match to a single V gene segment were excluded from the earlier analysis of about 640 of the donors. An earlier analysis of fewer than 750 of the donors called V segments functional above 56.7% productive rearrangements and segregating when the between-donor standard deviation exceeded 5%. A statistical classification framework was developed to diagnose cytomegalovirus status using the catalog of TCR beta chain sequences. V and J gene assignment, in a later analysis, came from comparing TCR nucleotide sequences with IMGT/GENE-DB human TR gene sequences. In a later analysis, CDR3 sequences and most-parsimonious VDJ recombination scenarios were assigned using the TCRdist pipeline. In a later analysis, every TCR beta chain was defined by the combination of its CDR3 amino acid sequence and its V-gene family, and reads without a unique V-gene family were dropped. A later analysis removed 592 highly shared, low-generation-probability nucleotide sequences to deal with suspected cross-contamination and a sequencing artifact. In a later analysis, a clonal expansion index for each public chain was calculated from normalized within-repertoire ranks of inferred template counts. Generation probabilities in a later analysis came from a VDJ recombination model fitted to out-of-frame rearrangements, and those results were checked against IGoR. Hypergeometric tests were used in a later analysis to score TCR-TCR, TCR-HLA and TCR-CMV co-occurrence, with a repertoire-size bias correction applied to the TCR pairs. A later analysis estimated false discovery rates by permuting HLA or CMV assignments 20 times. In a later analysis, co-occurring TCRs were grouped with DBSCAN, and TCRdist sequence similarity was added when clustering was performed within HLA-allele-positive subsets. Repertoires with fewer than 30,000 or more than 120,000 public chains were left out of co-occurrence clustering, as were about 5 repertoires with anomalous nucleotide sharing. TCRdb took this table from immuneACCESS and kept in-frame rearrangements with V and J called. Such tables lack part of the clones; where checked against another copy, unresolved V genes explain under half of the gap, and the rest is unexplained. D and trimming were read from the DNA, whereas the V and J calls and clone size are those reported in that table. The data table for this sample lists around 65,000 clones. The biggest ten clones account for under 7% of the sample.

The cohort was made up of several hundred healthy bone marrow donors. At the time of sampling, every cohort member was nominally healthy, though immune exposures that went unrecorded were likely present. The donor was CMV seropositive and belonged to the group of around 300 seropositive cohort members. A peripheral blood sample was provided by each donor, and peripheral blood mononuclear cells were used for TCR beta sequencing. Genomic DNA extraction from the blood cell samples was performed with the Qiagen DNeasy Blood Extraction Kit. From cysteine to phenylalanine, the CDR3 is 13 amino acids long. The CDR3 DNA has 39 bases and is translated from base 1. The V end loses 2 bases and the J end loses 7 bases, and a stretch of 11 bases separates them. CDR1 and CDR2 are read off the germline V gene as MNHEY and SVGAGI.

This clonotype originated in a man younger than 40 in good health and CMV-seropositive. Material: PBMCs. This receptor chain uses TRBV6-5 and TRBJ1-2; the D segment could be TRBD1, given 5 matching bases. Read as DNA, the sequence is TGTGCCAGCAGTTACACGGCAGGGCTTGGCTACACCTTC. Its protein reads: CASSYTAGLGYTF.